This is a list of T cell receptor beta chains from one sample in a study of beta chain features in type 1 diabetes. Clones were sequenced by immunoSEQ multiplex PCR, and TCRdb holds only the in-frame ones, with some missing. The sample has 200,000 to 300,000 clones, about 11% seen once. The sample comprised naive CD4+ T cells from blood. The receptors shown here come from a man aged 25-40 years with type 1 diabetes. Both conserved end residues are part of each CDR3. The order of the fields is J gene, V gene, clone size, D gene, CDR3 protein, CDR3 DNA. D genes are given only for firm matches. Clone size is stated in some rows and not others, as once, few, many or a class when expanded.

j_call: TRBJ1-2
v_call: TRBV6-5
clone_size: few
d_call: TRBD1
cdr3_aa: CASSPRDREGYTF
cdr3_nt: TGTGCCAGCAGTCCCCGGGACAGGGAGGGCTACACCTTC

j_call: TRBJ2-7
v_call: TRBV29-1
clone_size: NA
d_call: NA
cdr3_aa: CSVLDQSGYEQYF
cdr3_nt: TGCAGCGTTCTGGACCAATCGGGGTACGAGCAGTACTTC

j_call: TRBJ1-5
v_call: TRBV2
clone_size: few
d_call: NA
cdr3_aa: CASSGTASYSNQPQHF
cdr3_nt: TGTGCCAGCAGTGGAACAGCATCTTATAGCAATCAGCCCCAGCATTTT

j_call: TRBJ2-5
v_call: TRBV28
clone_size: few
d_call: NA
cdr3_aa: CASSSGEETQYF
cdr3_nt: TGTGCCAGCAGTTCGGGGGAAGAGACCCAGTACTTC

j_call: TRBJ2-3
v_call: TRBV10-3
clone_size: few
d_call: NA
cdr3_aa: CAISPGLAADTQYF
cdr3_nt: TGTGCCATCAGTCCCGGACTCGCGGCAGATACGCAGTATTTT

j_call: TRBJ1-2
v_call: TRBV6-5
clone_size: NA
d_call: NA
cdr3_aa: CASRPQGLGNYGYTF
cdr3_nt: TGTGCCAGCAGACCACAGGGTTTGGGTAACTATGGCTACACCTTC

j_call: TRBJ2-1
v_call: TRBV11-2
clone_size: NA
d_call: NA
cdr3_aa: CASSPPGLNEQFF
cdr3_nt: TGTGCCAGCAGCCCCCCTGGACTGAATGAGCAGTTCTTC

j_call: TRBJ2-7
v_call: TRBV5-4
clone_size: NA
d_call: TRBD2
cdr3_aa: CASSSGTSFRSSYEQYF
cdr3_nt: TGTGCCAGCAGCTCGGGGACTAGCTTCAGGAGCTCCTACGAGCAGTACTTC

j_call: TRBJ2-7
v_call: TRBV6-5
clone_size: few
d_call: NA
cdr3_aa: CASSYSRRGNEQYF
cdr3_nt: TGTGCCAGCAGTTACTCACGCCGGGGTAACGAGCAGTACTTC

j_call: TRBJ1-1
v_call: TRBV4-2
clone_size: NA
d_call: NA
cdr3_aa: CASSQTRQSNTEAFF
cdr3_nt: TGTGCCAGCAGCCAAACAAGACAGTCGAACACTGAAGCTTTCTTT

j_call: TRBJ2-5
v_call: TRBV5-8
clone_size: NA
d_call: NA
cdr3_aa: CASSLAVRVGETQYF
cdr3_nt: TGTGCCAGCAGCTTGGCGGTCAGGGTGGGAGAGACCCAGTACTTC

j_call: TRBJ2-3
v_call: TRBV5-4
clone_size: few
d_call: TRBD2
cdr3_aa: CAESSGGARDTQYF
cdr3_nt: TGTGCCGAATCTAGCGGGGGGGCGAGAGATACGCAGTATTTT

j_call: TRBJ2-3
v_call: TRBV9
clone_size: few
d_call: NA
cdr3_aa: CASSASGTRTDTQYF
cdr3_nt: TGTGCCAGCAGTGCGAGCGGGACACGCACAGATACGCAGTATTTT

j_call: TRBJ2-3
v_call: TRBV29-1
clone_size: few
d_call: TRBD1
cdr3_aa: CSVPVTGGADTQYF
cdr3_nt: TGCAGCGTACCGGTGACAGGGGGCGCAGATACGCAGTATTTT

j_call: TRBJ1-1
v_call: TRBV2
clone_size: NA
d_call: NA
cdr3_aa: CASLRDFQITEAFF
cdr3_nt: TGTGCCAGCCTACGGGACTTCCAAATCACTGAAGCTTTCTTT

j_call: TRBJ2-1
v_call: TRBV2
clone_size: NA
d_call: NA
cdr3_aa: CASGNRADNEQFF
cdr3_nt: TGTGCCAGCGGGAACAGGGCCGACAATGAGCAGTTCTTC

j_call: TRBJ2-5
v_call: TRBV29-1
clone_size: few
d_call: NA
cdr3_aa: CSVVGGGGYLETQYF
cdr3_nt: TGCAGCGTTGTAGGGGGCGGGGGGTACCTGGAGACCCAGTACTTC